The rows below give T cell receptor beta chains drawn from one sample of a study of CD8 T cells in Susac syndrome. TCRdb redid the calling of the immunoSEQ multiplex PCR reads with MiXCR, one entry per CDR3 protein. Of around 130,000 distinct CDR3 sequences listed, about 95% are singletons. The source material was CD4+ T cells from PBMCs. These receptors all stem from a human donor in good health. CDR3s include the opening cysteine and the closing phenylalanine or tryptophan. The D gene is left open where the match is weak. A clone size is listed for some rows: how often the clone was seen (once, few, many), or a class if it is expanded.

TGTGCCAGCTCCACGAGGCGCGGGGACGCTTACAATGAGCAGTTCTTC CASSTRRGDAYNEQFF TRBJ2-1 - - TRBV18
TGTGCCAGCAGTTTATCCGGGGCAGCCAAAGAGACCCAGTACTTC CASSLSGAAKETQYF TRBJ2-5 - - TRBV28
TGTGCCAGCAGCCCTAGGGTCAGCCTTAACTATGGCTACACCTTC CASSPRVSLNYGYTF TRBJ1-2 - - TRBV7-2
TGTGCCAGCAAGGGGACAGGATCCACCGGGGAGCTGTTTTTT CASKGTGSTGELFF TRBJ2-2 - TRBD1 TRBV2
TGCACTGCGAGCCCTTCCTACGAGCAGTACTTC CTASPSYEQYF TRBJ2-7 - - TRBV20-1
TGTGCCAGCAGACCCGGGACAGGGGTCCACGAGCAGTACTTC CASRPGTGVHEQYF TRBJ2-7 few TRBD1 TRBV2
TGTGCCAGCAGCTTAGGTCCGGCTCCGGAGGATACGCAGTATTTT CASSLGPAPEDTQYF TRBJ2-3 - - TRBV7-2
TGCAGTGCTAGTCCGCGGAGTCCCGGGGAGCTGTTTTTT CSASPRSPGELFF TRBJ2-2 - - TRBV20-1
TGTGCCAGCAGTGATGGGGACTTGAGCTACGGGGAGCTGTTTTTT CASSDGDLSYGELFF TRBJ2-2 - - TRBV2
TGTGCCAGCAGTTTAACAGGGGGCGAGGGGACCCAGTACTTC CASSLTGGEGTQYF TRBJ2-5 once TRBD1 TRBV27
TGTGCCAGCTGCGGTATAGCAACCTACAATGAGCAGTTCTTC CASCGIATYNEQFF TRBJ2-1 - - TRBV2
TGCAGTGCTAGGCCTGGGACGAGCAATCAGCCCCAGCATTTT CSARPGTSNQPQHF TRBJ1-5 few - TRBV20-1
TGTGCCAGCAGCTTAAATGGACTAGCGGGAAGTGAGCAGTACTTC CASSLNGLAGSEQYF TRBJ2-7 - TRBD2 TRBV7-2
TGCAGTGCTAGAGGGGCTAGGACTAGCGGGAGTGTAGATCGAGCCGGGGAGCTGTTTTTT CSARGARTSGSVDRAGELFF TRBJ2-2 - TRBD2 TRBV20-1